This T cell receptor (beta chain) was identified during a study of T cell responses to AZD1222 COVID-19 vaccine. TCRdb's copy holds only in-frame clones and misses some; the assay was immunoSEQ multiplex PCR. The table includes under 200,000 clones, roughly 92% detected once. Trimming removed 5 bases at V and 5 bases at J, with 16 bases between. The germline V gene has CDR1 MDHEN and CDR2 SYDVKM. CDR3 length: 15 amino acids. The source was peripheral blood, collected 28 days after the second dose of the MenACWY control vaccine. The rearrangement joins TRBV28 to TRBJ2-1, with D perhaps matching TRBD2 (5 bases). This receptor was obtained from an adult who received the MenACWY meningococcal vaccine as a control. The CDR3 nucleotides are TGTGCCAGCAGTGCCGGCGGGCGGCTTGACAATGAGCAGTTCTTC. Amino acids: CASSAGGRLDNEQFF. The full variable domain, with the rest looked up from reference TRBV28 and TRBJ2-1, is DVKVTQSSRYLVKRTGEKVFLECVQDMDHENMFWYRQDPGLGLRLIYFSYDVKMKEKGDIPEGYSVSREKKERFSLILESASTNQTSMYLCASSAGGRLDNEQFFGPGTRLTVL.